This T cell receptor beta chain was captured in a study of blood T cells in healthy people across ages. In the study overall: About one barcoded beta molecule per two T cells was captured by template switching.

Through a sample-barcoded 5' primer and a J-beta primer mix, a second PCR was run for roughly 6 to 11 cycles. Via MiXCR, TCRdb re-called the 5' RACE reads, giving one row per CDR3 protein. The sample lists about 1.4 million distinct CDR3 sequences, around 55% occurring once. This clonotype was seen a handful of times. Every sample gave at least 5 micrograms of total RNA when it was extracted. The origin of this receptor is a man younger than 35 in good health. Source material: blood.

In DNA, the CDR3 is TGCAGTCCGGACTACACTGAAGCTTTCTTT. Residues: CSPDYTEAFF. The chain is built from TRBV20-1 and TRBJ1-1; D gene uncertain. V was pared by 8 bases and J by 3 bases, with 7 bases between. The germline V gene has CDR1 DFQATT and CDR2 SNEGSKA (reference sequence). The CDR3 totals 10 residues.